This TCR beta chain was found in a study of shared clonotypes between healthy human individuals. Findings of the study overall: Non-shared clonotypes were found to have lower generation probabilities than the clonotypes that were shared by all four of the sorted-subset donors.

Note on this clone: Its antigen is not identified.

The CDR3 length is 13 residues. CDR1 is MNHNY, CDR2 SVGAGI, per germline (reference sequence). Deletions cut 6 bases from V and 2 bases from J, with 10 bases between. TCRdb keeps only in-frame clones here, not all; method: immunoSEQ multiplex PCR. The sample contains roughly 1.4 million clones, roughly 98.5% of which appear only once. Sequenced material: naive CD4+ T cells sorted from blood. The subset denotes: CD45RA+ positively selected. This sequence joins TRBV6-6 and TRBJ2-5; D is tentatively TRBD1 or TRBD2 (6 bases each). The source is a young man in good health. The CDR3 reads CASSRGLQETQYF. The CDR3 nucleotides read TGTGCCAGCAGCAGGGGACTTCAAGAGACCCAGTACTTC.